This TCR beta chain stems from a study of blood T cell repertoires in COVID-19. About the research overall: There were acute and convalescent COVID-19 samples, and they came from the United States, Italy and Spain.

This CDR3 contains 14 residues. The ends were cut back, 10 bases at V and 5 bases at J, with 20 bases in the middle. Germline V gene sequence: CDR1 MDHEN, CDR2 SYDVKM. In the authors' workflow: Estimated nucleated cell counts came from reference gene primer amplification. Sequencing used immunoSEQ multiplex PCR; TCRdb keeps in-frame clones, though not all of them. V, J and clone size were drawn from that table, and D and trimming were deduced from the DNA. The sample lists about 140,000 clones; roughly 84% were seen once. Only one count was recorded for this clone. Sequenced: peripheral blood. This clonotype originated in a woman aged 60-70 years with acute or convalescent COVID-19. The chain uses TRBV28 and TRBJ1-1, with D possibly being TRBD1 (5 bases). For the CDR3, the DNA is TGTGCCATCTCGGGGATGGGGGGAAAGACTGAAGCTTTCTTT. The encoded protein is CAISGMGGKTEAFF.